This T cell receptor (beta chain) was captured in a study of T cell responses to AZD1222 COVID-19 vaccine. Trimming took 6 bases from V and 4 from J, leaving 12 bases between them. The CDR3 sequence is 13 residues long. CDR1 and CDR2 (germline): ENHRY, SYGVKD. The method was immunoSEQ multiplex PCR; TCRdb's version includes in-frame clones alone and lacks a portion of them. This sample carries 150,000 to 200,000 clones, around 90% of them seen once, and the ten largest clones take approximately 10%. This TCR was sampled from an adult who received the AZD1222 COVID-19 vaccine. The source material was peripheral blood, sampled 28 days after the second AZD1222 dose. The chain carries TRBV10-3 and TRBJ1-1, with D uncertain. The DNA of the CDR3 is TGTGCCATCAGCCCCCCTAGCGGCACTGAAGCTTTCTTT. It specifies CAISPPSGTEAFF.